Each of the 19 T cell receptor beta chains below was sequenced from the same sample in a study of beta chain features in type 1 diabetes. Study-wide results and limits: Among all four CD4+ subsets, Type 1 diabetes patients had TCRB CDR3s that were moderately but significantly shorter.

No antigen is known for these receptors. Every bit of the isolated RNA underwent reverse transcription, so sequencing read expressed TCRB transcripts. The assay was immunoSEQ multiplex PCR, and TCRdb's table has in-frame clones only and misses some. The table includes approximately 17,000 clones, approximately 70% detected once. The specimen was stem cell memory CD4+ T cells from blood. The receptors shown here come from a man in his thirties or forties with type 1 diabetes.

This clone was found a few times. Compared with germline, one end of the junction differs, possibly owing to a read error. The V and J genes are TRBV19 and TRBJ1-4; 8 bases match TRBD1. The CDR3 has 12 residues. The germline gives CDR1 LNHDA, CDR2 SQIVND (reference sequence). This chain's CDR3 is CASSPGQVPLIF. The DNA of the CDR3 is TGTGCCAGTAGTCCGGGACAGGTCCCGCTGATTTTT.

The chain uses TRBV18 and TRBJ1-1, with D possibly being TRBD1 (5 bases). The germline V gene encodes CDR1 KGHSH and CDR2 LQKENI. The germline V and J ends were trimmed by 3 bases and 2 bases, with 16 bases remaining between them. The CDR3 extends over 16 amino acids. This CDR3 is CASSPGGGSRNTEAFF. CDR3 coding DNA: TGTGCCAGCTCACCTGGCGGGGGATCGAGAAACACTGAAGCTTTCTTT. Complete variable domain (other parts from reference TRBV18 and TRBJ1-1): NAGVMQNPRHLVRRRGQEARLRCSPMKGHSHVYWYRQLPEEGLKFMVYLQKENIIDESGMPKERFSAEFPKEGPSILRIQQVVRGDSAAYFCASSPGGGSRNTEAFFGQGTRLTVV.

This clone was observed a single time. The rearrangement links TRBV29-1 to TRBJ2-3; D is undetermined. Trimming pared 6 bases from V and 0 bases from J, leaving 7 bases between. The CDR3 runs 12 residues. Germline V gives CDR1 SQVTM, CDR2 ANQGSEA. CDR3 region: CSVATSTDTQYF. The CDR3 nucleotides are TGCAGCGTCGCGACTAGCACAGATACGCAGTATTTT.

This clone is a singleton in its sample. The chain employs TRBV30 and TRBJ2-7, with D possibly matching TRBD1 (6 bases). The germline gives CDR1 GTSNPN, CDR2 SVGIG (reference sequence). The V end was cut by 6 bases, the J end by 2 bases, with 11 bases between. The CDR3 is made up of 12 amino acids. Written as DNA, the CDR3 is TGTGCCTGTGGCAGGGGTCCCTACGAGCAGTACTTC. It translates to CACGRGPYEQYF.

CDR3 nucleotide sequence: TGTGCCAGCAGCCTCGGACGGGGTAGCGGTGAGCAGTTCTTC. Residues: CASSLGRGSGEQFF. The chain links TRBV7-2 to TRBJ2-1; perhaps TRBD2 as D (6 bases). Trimming shortened V by 5 bases and J by 9 bases, and 17 bases separated the two germline ends. This CDR3 comprises 14 residues. The germline V gene encodes CDR1 SGHTA and CDR2 FQGNSA.

CDR3 amino acids: CASSKERSTEAFF. CDR3 nucleotides: TGCGCCAGCAGCAAAGAGAGGAGCACTGAAGCTTTCTTT. This rearrangement joins TRBV10-1 to TRBJ1-1; D remains ambiguous. V shed 6 bases and J shed 4 bases, with 12 bases lying between them. The germline gives CDR1 WNHNN, CDR2 SYGVQD (reference sequence). The CDR3 has 13 amino acids.

The genes are TRBV5-4 and TRBJ2-3; D gene uncertain. CDR1 and CDR2 (germline): SGHNT, YYREEE (reference sequence). CDR3 size: 13 residues. V was pared by 0 bases and J by 6 bases, with 8 bases between. CDR3 amino acids: CASSLGVSDTQYF. The CDR3 DNA follows: TGTGCCAGCAGCTTGGGAGTCTCCGATACGCAGTATTTT.

The rearrangement uses TRBV16 and TRBJ1-1, with D perhaps TRBD1 (5 bases). The CDR3 spans 14 residues. V lost 2 bases and J 5 bases, leaving 12 bases between the germline ends. Germline loops: CDR1 KGHSY, CDR2 FQNENV. CDR3 coding DNA: TGTGCCAGCAGCCAACGAAGGGGAAAGACTGAAGCTTTCTTT. Translation: CASSQRRGKTEAFF.

The chain couples TRBV7-3 to TRBJ2-5, with D perhaps matching TRBD2 (5 bases). Looked up from germline, CDR1 is SGHTA and CDR2 is FQGTGA. The CDR3 loop spans 13 amino acids. V was clipped by 3 bases and J by 5 bases, with 10 bases between them. The CDR3 nucleotides read TGTGCCAGCAGCTTCGGAACGGGGGAGACCCAGTACTTC. This encodes CASSFGTGETQYF. Full variable domain (rest looked up from reference TRBV7-3 and TRBJ2-5): GAGVSQTPSNKVTEKGKYVELRCDPISGHTALYWYRQSLGQGPEFLIYFQGTGAADDSGLPNDRFFAVRPEGSVSTLKIQRTERGDSAVYLCASSFGTGETQYFGPGTRLLVL.

The chain uses TRBV6-4 and TRBJ2-3, with TRBD2 matching over 15 bases. The germline gives CDR1 MRHNA, CDR2 SNTAGT. The CDR3 spans 18 residues. The V segment lost 5 bases and the J segment 2 bases; nucleotides outside the gene matches: 8. CDR3 loop: CASSSGTSGGPITDTQYF. CDR3 in DNA: TGTGCCAGCAGTTCCGGGACTAGCGGGGGGCCCATCACAGATACGCAGTATTTT.

The chain carries TRBV11-2 and TRBJ2-3; D remains unclear. CDR1 and CDR2 (germline): SGHAT, FQNNGV. This CDR3 is built from 13 residues. The ends were cut back, 1 base at V and 1 base at J, with 3 bases in the middle. Here the CDR3 reads CASSLAGTDTQYF. DNA of the CDR3: TGTGCCAGCAGCTTAGCCGGCACAGATACGCAGTATTTT.

The rearrangement links TRBV2 to TRBJ1-1, with TRBD1 identical over 7 bases. The CDR3 is made up of 13 amino acids. The ends lost 5 bases at V and 3 bases at J; junction bases unmatched: 3. Germline V gives CDR1 SNHLY, CDR2 FYNNEI. CDR3 sequence reads: CASSLTGYTEAFF. The DNA for the CDR3 is TGTGCCAGCAGTTTGACAGGGTACACTGAAGCTTTCTTT.

This chain uses TRBV14 with TRBJ2-5, with no clear D. V shed 5 bases and J shed 1 base, with 8 bases lying between them. The germline V gene has CDR1 SGHDN and CDR2 FVKESK. CDR3 length: 13 residues. The CDR3 sequence: CASSSFGQETQYF. The CDR3 region has the DNA TGTGCCAGCAGCAGTTTCGGCCAAGAGACCCAGTACTTC.

The chain couples TRBV18 to TRBJ2-5, with 7 bases matching TRBD1. This CDR3 has 15 amino acids. Looked up from germline, CDR1 is KGHSH and CDR2 is LQKENI. V gave up 6 bases and J gave up 2 bases; unmatched junction bases: 9. The CDR3 DNA sequence: TGTGCCAGCTCTCCGGGACAGACTAAACAAGAGACCCAGTACTTC. Its translation is CASSPGQTKQETQYF. The full variable domain, its missing parts supplied by reference TRBV18 and TRBJ2-5, is NAGVMQNPRHLVRRRGQEARLRCSPMKGHSHVYWYRQLPEEGLKFMVYLQKENIIDESGMPKERFSAEFPKEGPSILRIQQVVRGDSAAYFCASSPGQTKQETQYFGPGTRLLVL.

The V gene is TRBV28, the J gene TRBJ2-7; D is perhaps TRBD2 (6 bases). Per germline, CDR1 MDHEN and CDR2 SYDVKM. V shed 7 bases and J shed 4 bases, with 14 bases lying between them. The CDR3 is 13 residues long. The CDR3 DNA sequence: TGTGCCAGCAACCCTCCCGGGACTTACGAGCAGTACTTC. Translation: CASNPPGTYEQYF.

The rearrangement links TRBV9 to TRBJ2-5, with no clear D. CDR1 is SGDLS and CDR2 is YYNGEE in the germline V gene. V lost 1 base and J 3 bases, leaving 4 bases between the germline ends. This CDR3 contains 12 residues. The DNA for the CDR3 is TGTGCCAGCAGCGTAACAGAAGAGACCCAGTACTTC. It specifies CASSVTEETQYF.

The V call is TRBV7-8, the J call TRBJ2-1, with 9 positions matching TRBD2. The CDR3 spans 18 residues. CDR1 and CDR2 from the germline V gene are SGHVS and FQNEAQ. V lost 0 bases, J lost 2 bases, and 8 bases stayed unmatched. The CDR3 reads CASSLAHGRGGPYNEQFF. The DNA of the CDR3 is TGTGCCAGCAGCTTAGCGCATGGGCGGGGGGGCCCCTACAATGAGCAGTTCTTC.

This clone was found a few times. V gene TRBV30 combines with J gene TRBJ2-3, with 7 bases fitting TRBD1. In germline, CDR1 is GTSNPN, CDR2 SVGIG (reference sequence). CDR3 length: 15 residues. After removal of 0 bases from V and 0 bases from J, the junction contained 3 bases not matched to a gene. CDR3 sequence: CAWSVDRESTDTQYF. CDR3 in DNA: TGTGCCTGGAGTGTTGACAGGGAGAGCACAGATACGCAGTATTTT.

The chain employs TRBV5-1 and TRBJ1-5; no firm D call. The V end was cut by 4 bases, the J end by 4 bases, with 12 bases between. The length of the CDR3 is 14 residues. Per the germline V gene, CDR1 is SGHRS and CDR2 is YFSETQ. This CDR3 is CASSPGIGNQPQHF. The CDR3 DNA is TGCGCCAGCAGCCCGGGGATTGGGAATCAGCCCCAGCATTTT.